This T cell receptor (beta chain) was sequenced for a study of cytomegalovirus exposure and HLA in healthy donors. Study context: According to later analysis, the same platform produced the 120 validation and 666 first-cohort repertoires. Study-level findings and limits: Cytomegalovirus-associated TCR beta chains were listed, numbering more than 150. Subsequent analysis of the approximately 130 validation repertoires found a tendency for first-cohort TCR clusters to co-occur.

As regards this clone: Its antigen remains unidentified.

V was shortened by 1 base and J by 4 bases, with 16 bases between the two germline ends. Germline V gene lookup returns CDR1 MGHRA and CDR2 YSYEKL. This CDR3 has 16 residues. Data came from immunoSEQ multiplex PCR; TCRdb stores just in-frame clones and leaves some out. The sample has 250,000 to 300,000 clones, nearly 90% seen once. The donors were part of the roughly 120-subject validation cohort, which stood apart from the roughly 700-subject first cohort. The TCR sequence derives from a woman between 18 and 29 years old in good health and CMV-seronegative. Material for sequencing was PBMCs. This chain joins TRBV4-1 and TRBJ1-1; possible D gene TRBD1, 6 bases. The CDR3 nucleotides read TGCGCCAGCAGCCAAGGGGACACAGGGCCCCCCACTGAAGCTTTCTTT. It is translated as CASSQGDTGPPTEAFF.